This record looks at one T cell receptor (beta chain) sequence and its context. Its antigen is undetermined. The data are from a study of shared clonotypes between healthy human individuals. Study observations and caveats: The study generally estimated greater richness for naive than memory subsets. Generation of non-shared clonotypes was less probable than generation of clonotypes shared by all four donors.

An assay was performed, and its level was deep. Generated by immunoSEQ multiplex PCR, the TCRdb table keeps only in-frame clones and is missing some. Of about 2.4 million clones in the sample, roughly 93% are singletons; the top ten hold about 0.38%. The CDR3 has 14 amino acids. Per germline, CDR1 MNHEY and CDR2 SMNVEV (reference sequence). J lost 4 bases, V lost 6 bases, and 6 bases had no gene match. The chain carries TRBV27 and TRBJ1-5, with 7 bases identical to TRBD1. Sequenced material: naive CD4+ T cells from PBMCs. Subset of the sample: CD45RA+ positively selected. The TCR was taken from a man between 18 and 29 years old in good health. Some clones in this sample may be carry-over from other donors' samples. In nucleotides, the CDR3 is TGTGCCAGCAGCCCAGGACAGGAAAATCAGCCCCAGCATTTT. Translating it yields CASSPGQENQPQHF.